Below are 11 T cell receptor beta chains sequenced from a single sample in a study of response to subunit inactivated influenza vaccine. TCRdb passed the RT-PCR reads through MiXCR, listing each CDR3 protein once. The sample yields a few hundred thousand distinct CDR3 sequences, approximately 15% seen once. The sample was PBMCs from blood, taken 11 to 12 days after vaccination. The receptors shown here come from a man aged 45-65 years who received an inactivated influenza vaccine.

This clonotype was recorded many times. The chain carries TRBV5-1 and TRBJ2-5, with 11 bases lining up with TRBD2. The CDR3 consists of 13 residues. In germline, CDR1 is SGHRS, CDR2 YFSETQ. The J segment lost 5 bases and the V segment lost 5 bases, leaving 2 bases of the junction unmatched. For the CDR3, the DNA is TGCGCCAGCAGACTAGCGGGGGCGGAGACCCAGTACTTC. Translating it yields CASRLAGAETQYF.

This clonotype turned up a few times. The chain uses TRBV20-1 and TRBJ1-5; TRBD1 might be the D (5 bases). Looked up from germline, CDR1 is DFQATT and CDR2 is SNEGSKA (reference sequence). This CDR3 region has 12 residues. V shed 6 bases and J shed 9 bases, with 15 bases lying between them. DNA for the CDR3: TGCAGTGCCGAGAGGGGCGGTGGGCCCCAGCATTTT. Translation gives CSAERGGGPQHF.

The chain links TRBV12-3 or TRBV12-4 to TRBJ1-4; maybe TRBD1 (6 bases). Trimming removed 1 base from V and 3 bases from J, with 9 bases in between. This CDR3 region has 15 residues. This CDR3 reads CASSLGGGPNEKLFF. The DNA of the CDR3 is TGTGCCAGCAGTTTAGGAGGGGGGCCTAATGAAAAACTGTTTTTT.

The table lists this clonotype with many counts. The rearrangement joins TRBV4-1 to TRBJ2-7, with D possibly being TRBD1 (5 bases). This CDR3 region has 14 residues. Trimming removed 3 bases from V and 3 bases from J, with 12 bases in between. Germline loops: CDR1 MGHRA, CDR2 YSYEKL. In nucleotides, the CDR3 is TGCGCCAGCAGCCAGTGGGCAGGGAACTACGAGCAGTACTTC. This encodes CASSQWAGNYEQYF.

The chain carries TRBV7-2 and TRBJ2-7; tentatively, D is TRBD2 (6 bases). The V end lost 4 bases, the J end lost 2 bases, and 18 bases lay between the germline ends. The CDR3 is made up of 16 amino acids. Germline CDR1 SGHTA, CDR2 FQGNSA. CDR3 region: CASSSYFGLRTYEQYF. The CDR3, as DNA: TGTGCCAGCAGCTCCTACTTCGGACTACGAACCTACGAGCAGTACTTC.

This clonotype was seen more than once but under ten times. CDR3: CASSRTTGGSYEQYF. In DNA, the CDR3 is TGTGCCAGCAGCCGAACGACAGGGGGATCCTACGAGCAGTACTTC. The rearrangement links TRBV7-9 to TRBJ2-7, with TRBD1 matching 9 bases. The V gene's germline CDR1 is SEHNR and CDR2 FQNEAQ (reference sequence). V was clipped by 5 bases and J by 1 base; unmatched bases: 6. CDR3 length: 15 amino acids.

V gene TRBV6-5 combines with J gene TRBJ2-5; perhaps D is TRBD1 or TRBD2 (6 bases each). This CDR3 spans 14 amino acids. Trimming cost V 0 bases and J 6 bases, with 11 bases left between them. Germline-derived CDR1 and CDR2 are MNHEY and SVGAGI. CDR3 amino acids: CASSYSGGSKTQYF. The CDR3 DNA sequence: TGTGCCAGCAGTTACTCCGGGGGCTCGAAGACCCAGTACTTC.

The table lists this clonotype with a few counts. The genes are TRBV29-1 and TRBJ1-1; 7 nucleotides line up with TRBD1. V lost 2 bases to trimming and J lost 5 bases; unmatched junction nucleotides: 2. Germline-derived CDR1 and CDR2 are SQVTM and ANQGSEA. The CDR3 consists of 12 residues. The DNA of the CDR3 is TGCAGCGTTGAAATGACAGGGACTGAAGCTTTCTTT. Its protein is CSVEMTGTEAFF. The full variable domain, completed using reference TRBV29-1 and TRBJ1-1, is SAVISQKPSRDICQRGTSLTIQCQVDSQVTMMFWYRQQPGQSLTLIATANQGSEATYESGFVIDKFPISRPNLTFSTLTVSNMSPEDSSIYLCSVEMTGTEAFFGQGTRLTVV.

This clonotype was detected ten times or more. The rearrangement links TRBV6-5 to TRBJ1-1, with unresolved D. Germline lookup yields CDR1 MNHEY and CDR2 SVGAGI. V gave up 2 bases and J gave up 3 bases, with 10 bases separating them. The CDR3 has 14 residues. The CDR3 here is CASSYAGDDTEAFF. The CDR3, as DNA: TGTGCCAGCAGTTACGCCGGAGACGACACTGAAGCTTTCTTT.

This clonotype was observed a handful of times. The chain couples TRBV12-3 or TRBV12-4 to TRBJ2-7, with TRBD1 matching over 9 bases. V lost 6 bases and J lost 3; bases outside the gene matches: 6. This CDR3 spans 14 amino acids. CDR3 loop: CASRGTGMSYEQYF. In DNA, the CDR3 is TGTGCCAGCAGGGGGACAGGGATGAGCTACGAGCAGTACTTC.

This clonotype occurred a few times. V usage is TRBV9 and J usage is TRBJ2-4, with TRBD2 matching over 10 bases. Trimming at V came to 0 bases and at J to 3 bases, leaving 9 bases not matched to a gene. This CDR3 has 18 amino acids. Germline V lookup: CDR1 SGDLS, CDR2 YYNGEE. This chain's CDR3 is CASSVGVAGGLGKNIQYF. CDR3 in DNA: TGTGCCAGCAGCGTAGGAGTAGCGGGGGGTCTGGGCAAAAACATTCAGTACTTC.